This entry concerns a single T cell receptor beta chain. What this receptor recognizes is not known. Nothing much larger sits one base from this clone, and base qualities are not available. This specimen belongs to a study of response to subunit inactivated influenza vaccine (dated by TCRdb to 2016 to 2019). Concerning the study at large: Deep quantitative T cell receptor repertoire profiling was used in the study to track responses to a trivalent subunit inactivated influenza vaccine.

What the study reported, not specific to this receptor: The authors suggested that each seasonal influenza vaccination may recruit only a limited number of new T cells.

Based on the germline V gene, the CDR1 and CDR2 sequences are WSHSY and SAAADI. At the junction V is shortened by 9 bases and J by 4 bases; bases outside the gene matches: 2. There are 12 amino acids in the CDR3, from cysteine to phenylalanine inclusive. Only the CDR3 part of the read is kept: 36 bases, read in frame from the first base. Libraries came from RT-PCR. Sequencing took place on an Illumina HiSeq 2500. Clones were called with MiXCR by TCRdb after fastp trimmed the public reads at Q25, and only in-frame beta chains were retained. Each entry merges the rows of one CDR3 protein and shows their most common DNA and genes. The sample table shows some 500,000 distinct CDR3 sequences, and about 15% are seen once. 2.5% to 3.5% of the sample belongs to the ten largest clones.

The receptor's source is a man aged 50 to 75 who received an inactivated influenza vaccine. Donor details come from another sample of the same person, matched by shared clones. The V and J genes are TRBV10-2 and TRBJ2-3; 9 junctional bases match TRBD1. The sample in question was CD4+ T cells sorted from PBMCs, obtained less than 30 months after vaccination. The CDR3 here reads CASGQGSDTQYF. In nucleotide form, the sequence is TGCGCCAGTGGACAGGGGTCAGATACGCAGTATTTT.